The 25 T cell receptor beta chains reported below all come from one sample, sequenced in a study of cytomegalovirus exposure and HLA in healthy donors. The PCR ran on 60 Vbeta and 13 Jbeta primers. Assay: immunoSEQ multiplex PCR; the TCRdb copy retains only in-frame clones and omits some. Seen here are roughly 200,000 clones, roughly 80% observed once, and the top ten hold around 3%. Source material: PBMCs. Receptor source: a woman aged 40 to 50 in good health and CMV-seronegative.

This clone has more than one count but fewer than ten. The genes are TRBV5-1 and TRBJ1-4; the D gene is possibly TRBD1 (6 bases). The V gene lost 4 bases and the J gene lost 1 base, with 14 bases spanning the gap. This CDR3 comprises 16 residues. Germline values: CDR1 SGHRS, CDR2 YFSETQ. In DNA form, the CDR3 reads TGCGCCAGCAGCCCACAGGGAATGGGAACTAATGAAAAACTGTTTTTT. The encoded protein is CASSPQGMGTNEKLFF.

The gene calls are TRBV27 and TRBJ1-6, with TRBD1 as a possible D gene (6 bases). CDR3 length equals 15 residues. V was trimmed by 3 bases and J by 4 bases, leaving 10 bases between them. In germline, CDR1 is MNHEY, CDR2 SMNVEV (reference sequence). The CDR3 DNA reads as TGTGCCAGCAGTTTCGGGACACCATATAATTCACCCCTCCACTTT. Encoded protein: CASSFGTPYNSPLHF.

This clone showed up just a few times. This chain links TRBV19 with TRBJ2-7; 11 nucleotides agree with TRBD2. The V gene's germline CDR1 is LNHDA and CDR2 SQIVND (reference sequence). The CDR3 is made up of 16 amino acids. Trimming at V came to 10 bases and at J to 6 bases, leaving 17 bases not matched to a gene. The CDR3 DNA sequence: TGTGCCACCCCACCGGGTAGCGGGAGGGCCGGGTGCGAGCAGTACTTC. Protein sequence: CATPPGSGRAGCEQYF.

The chain is built from TRBV5-1 and TRBJ2-7; D possibly corresponds to TRBD1 (6 bases). V gave up 3 bases and J gave up 6 bases, with 10 bases separating them. There are 12 residues in the CDR3. CDR1 is SGHRS, CDR2 YFSETQ, per germline. Here the CDR3 DNA reads TGCGCCAGCAGCTCAAGACAGGCCGAGCAGTACTTC. Protein product: CASSSRQAEQYF.

This sequence joins TRBV14 and TRBJ2-2; D remains ambiguous. Trimming took off 0 bases at V and 2 bases at J, with 4 bases between the two ends. Germline V gives CDR1 SGHDN, CDR2 FVKESK. The CDR3 is 14 residues long. Written as DNA, the CDR3 is TGTGCCAGCAGCCAAGATTCTAACACCGGGGAGCTGTTTTTT. Residues: CASSQDSNTGELFF.

This chain uses TRBV30 with TRBJ1-2; D is possibly TRBD1 (5 bases). The V gene's germline CDR1 is GTSNPN and CDR2 SVGIG (reference sequence). V dropped 0 bases and J dropped 4 bases, with 9 bases sitting between them. CDR3 length: 13 residues. The chain's CDR3 is CAWSVSGPYGYTF. DNA of the CDR3: TGTGCCTGGAGTGTTTCAGGGCCCTATGGCTACACCTTC.

The chain links TRBV7-8 to TRBJ2-7; 8 nucleotides align to TRBD1. Germline CDR1 and CDR2: SGHVS and FQNEAQ. The CDR3 loop spans 14 amino acids. The junction had 7 bases not matched to a gene; V was cut back by 3 bases and J by 6 bases. CDR3 coding DNA: TGTGCCAGCAGCTTCGAGACAGGGGCGGGCGAGCAGTACTTC. This encodes CASSFETGAGEQYF.

The V call is TRBV6-5, the J call TRBJ2-1, with 7 positions matching TRBD2. Trimming removed 6 bases from V and 4 bases from J; junction bases left unmatched: 9. The CDR3 extends over 15 amino acids. Per the germline V gene, CDR1 is MNHEY and CDR2 is SVGAGI. CDR3 DNA: TGTGCCAGCAGGGCAGCGGGAACTGGTTACAATGAGCAGTTCTTC. It encodes CASRAAGTGYNEQFF.

The J gene is TRBJ1-1, the V gene TRBV6-1; TRBD1 matches 7 bases. After removal of 6 bases from V and 5 bases from J, the junction contained 9 bases not matched to a gene. Germline lookup yields CDR1 MNHNS and CDR2 SASEGT. CDR3 length: 14 amino acids. As DNA, the CDR3 is TGTGCCAGCAGGGAGGAGGGACAGCCAACTGAAGCTTTCTTT. Residues: CASREEGQPTEAFF.

CDR3 in amino acids: CASRDRQDPYEQYF. The CDR3 region has the DNA TGTGCCAGCAGGGACCGACAGGATCCCTACGAGCAGTACTTC. V gene TRBV5-4 combines with J gene TRBJ2-7, with a tentative D call TRBD1 (6 bases). The V and J ends lost 5 bases and 2 bases respectively, with 14 bases between them. The CDR3 totals 14 residues. Germline CDR1 SGHNT, CDR2 YYREEE (reference sequence).

This chain uses TRBV2 with TRBJ2-7, with 9 bases lining up with TRBD1. The CDR3 spans 18 residues. The germline gives CDR1 SNHLY, CDR2 FYNNEI. Trimming cost V 6 bases and J 2 bases; bases outside gene matches: 17. The CDR3 spells CASSEQKFGTGNTYEQYF. The DNA of the CDR3 is TGTGCCAGCAGCGAACAAAAATTCGGGACAGGGAATACCTACGAGCAGTACTTC. The full variable domain, its missing parts supplied by reference TRBV2 and TRBJ2-7, is EPEVTQTPSHQVTQMGQEVILRCVPISNHLYFYWYRQILGQKVEFLVSFYNNEISEKSEIFDDQFSVERPDGSNFTLKIRSTKLEDSAMYFCASSEQKFGTGNTYEQYFGPGTRLTVT.

This CDR3 reads CASSRDRGGTEAFF. The CDR3 DNA follows: TGTGCCAGCTCACGTGACCGGGGGGGCACTGAAGCTTTCTTT. The chain uses TRBV18 and TRBJ1-1; D may be TRBD1 (5 bases). The CDR3 consists of 14 residues. CDR1 is KGHSH, CDR2 LQKENI, per germline. Trimming cost V 4 bases and J 4 bases, with 13 bases left between them.

J is TRBJ2-1 and V is TRBV7-9, with a possible D match to TRBD2 (5 bases). V lost 8 bases to trimming and J lost 1 base, with 12 bases between them. This CDR3 spans 14 amino acids. Germline loops: CDR1 SEHNR, CDR2 FQNEAQ (reference sequence). The CDR3 spells CASSRGYSYNEQFF. Here the CDR3 DNA reads TGTGCCAGCTCCCGGGGATATTCCTACAATGAGCAGTTCTTC. Filled out from reference TRBV7-9 and TRBJ2-1, the complete variable domain reads DTGVSQNPRHKITKRGQNVTFRCDPISEHNRLYWYRQTLGQGPEFLTYFQNEAQLEKSRLLSDRFSAERPKGSFSTLEIQRTEQGDSAMYLCASSRGYSYNEQFFGPGTRLTVL.

The chain carries TRBV4-2 and TRBJ1-3; D gene ambiguous. V shed 4 bases and J shed 2 bases, with 15 bases lying between them. Germline V gene sequence: CDR1 LGHNA, CDR2 YNFKEQ. The CDR3 covers 16 residues. The CDR3 nucleotides are TGTGCCAGCAGCCGCCGGGAGGGAAGAACTGGAAACACCATATATTTT. This gives the protein CASSRREGRTGNTIYF.

The rearrangement links TRBV7-9 to TRBJ2-7; 8 bases fit TRBD1. J gave up 0 bases and V 5 bases, and 6 bases lay outside the gene matches. The CDR3 contains 15 residues. Germline V gives CDR1 SEHNR, CDR2 FQNEAQ (reference sequence). The CDR3 region is CASSRQGPTSYEQYF. In DNA form, the CDR3 reads TGTGCCAGCAGCCGACAGGGGCCGACCTCCTACGAGCAGTACTTC.

This clone has just a few counts. CDR3 region: CASSWGGGRAAEQYF. CDR3 sequence (DNA): TGTGCCAGCAGTTGGGGTGGCGGGAGGGCGGCCGAGCAGTACTTC. The rearrangement links TRBV6-5 to TRBJ2-7, with 9 bases aligning to TRBD2. Germline V gene sequence: CDR1 MNHEY, CDR2 SVGAGI. CDR3 length equals 15 residues. The V gene end was trimmed by 4 bases and the J gene end by 6 bases; junction bases not matched to a gene: 10.

This chain joins TRBV15 and TRBJ2-7; D is possibly TRBD2 (5 bases). Trimming shortened V by 5 bases and J by 4 bases, and 21 bases separated the two germline ends. Germline V gives CDR1 LNHNV, CDR2 YYDKDF (reference sequence). CDR3 length: 16 amino acids. In DNA, the CDR3 is TGTGCCACCAGCCCAGGAGGCCTTACCTTCGGGTACGAGCAGTACTTC. Encoded protein: CATSPGGLTFGYEQYF.

V is TRBV28 and J is TRBJ2-7; TRBD2 matches at 8 bases. Losses at the gene ends were 4 bases for V and 0 bases for J; bases not matched to a gene: 5. Germline CDR1 MDHEN, CDR2 SYDVKM. This CDR3 is 15 amino acids long. This CDR3 is CASSSGLAASYEQYF. As DNA, the CDR3 is TGTGCCAGCAGTTCAGGACTAGCAGCCTCCTACGAGCAGTACTTC.

V gene TRBV27 combines with J gene TRBJ2-7; 9 bases are shared with TRBD1. Germline V gives CDR1 MNHEY, CDR2 SMNVEV (reference sequence). Trimming at V came to 6 bases and at J to 3 bases, leaving 9 bases not matched to a gene. The CDR3 spans 15 residues. The CDR3 sequence: CASRKTTGGFYEQYF. The CDR3 nucleotides are TGTGCCAGCAGGAAGACAACAGGGGGCTTCTACGAGCAGTACTTC.

This clone has a handful of counts. CDR3 in amino acids: CASRKPAGTEAFF. The CDR3 bases are TGTGCCAGCAGGAAACCAGCGGGGACTGAAGCTTTCTTT. The rearrangement uses TRBV25-1 and TRBJ1-1; D is unclear. The ends were cut back, 6 bases at V and 5 bases at J, with 13 bases in the middle. The CDR3 contains 13 residues. Looked up from germline, CDR1 is MGHDK and CDR2 is SYGVNS.

V is TRBV5-1 and J is TRBJ2-7; D may be TRBD1 (5 bases). Germline values: CDR1 SGHRS, CDR2 YFSETQ. V gave up 0 bases and J gave up 4 bases, with 8 bases separating them. This CDR3 has 13 residues. CDR3 DNA sequence: TGCGCCAGCAGCTTGGGACAGAGATACGAGCAGTACTTC. Protein product: CASSLGQRYEQYF.

The rearrangement joins TRBV10-2 to TRBJ2-3; 10 bases map to TRBD2. This CDR3 is built from 12 residues. Germline CDR1 reads WSHSY; CDR2 reads SAAADI. V shed 5 bases and J 15 bases; nucleotides not matched to a gene: 8. CDR3 DNA: TGCGCCAGCAGTCCCAGACTAGCGGGCCTTTATTTT. Protein product: CASSPRLAGLYF.

This clone has a handful of counts. The chain has TRBV5-5 and TRBJ1-1; D gene uncertain. The germline V gene has CDR1 SGHKS and CDR2 YYEKEE (reference sequence). CDR3 length: 11 residues. V was pared by 2 bases and J by 3 bases, with 2 bases between. CDR3: CASSFYTEAFF. In nucleotides, the CDR3 is TGTGCCAGCAGCTTCTACACTGAAGCTTTCTTT.

The V call is TRBV5-1, the J call TRBJ2-3; possible D gene TRBD1, 6 bases. Germline CDR1 SGHRS, CDR2 YFSETQ. The CDR3 is 13 residues long. Deletions cut 4 bases from V and 4 bases from J, with 10 bases between. DNA for the CDR3: TGCGCCAGCAGCAGGGGGTTGGCAGATACGCAGTATTTT. Translation gives CASSRGLADTQYF. Supplemented by reference TRBV5-1 and TRBJ2-3, the full variable domain reads KAGVTQTPRYLIKTRGQQVTLSCSPISGHRSVSWYQQTPGQGLQFLFEYFSETQRNKGNFPGRFSGRQFSNSRSEMNVSTLELGDSALYLCASSRGLADTQYFGPGTRLTVL.

The rearrangement links TRBV28 to TRBJ2-7; D uncertain. Trimming removed 5 bases from V and 6 bases from J, with 14 bases in between. This CDR3 has 13 amino acids. Germline V gene sequence: CDR1 MDHEN, CDR2 SYDVKM. The CDR3 loop reads CASSPELIGEQYF. The CDR3 DNA is TGTGCCAGCAGTCCCGAACTAATCGGCGAGCAGTACTTC.